This T cell receptor beta chain was identified in a study of CD8+ T cells in alopecia areata listed by TCRdb under 2018. In terms of the full investigation: The treated patients, all with moderate-to-severe alopecia areata, were enrolled in an open-label pilot trial of oral tofacitinib given at 5 to 10 mg twice daily. To study T cell clonal expansion in alopecia areata, the researchers applied high-throughput TCRbeta sequencing to both the C3H/HeJ mouse model and human patients. Patients on tofacitinib were biopsied at baseline and after 4 and 24 weeks of treatment, and several of the patients also had a later scalp biopsy. Clonality in the scalp was compared among normal scalp (n=4), patchy alopecia areata scalp (n=8), and alopecia totalis/universalis scalp (n=8). Amplification of TCRbeta CDR3 regions was done by immunoSEQ multiplex PCR using 35 Vbeta forward primers and 13 Jbeta reverse primers. RNA was obtained with the PAXgene miRNA kit for fixed scalp, the miRNeasy kit for PBMCs, and the RNeasy kit for mouse skin. Patients received tofacitinib for 6 to 18 months and were then followed off drug for 6 months to check for delayed response and recurrence. On the human side, TCRbeta sequencing was run on scalp tissue and on sorted CD4+ and CD8+ peripheral blood T cells from healthy controls and from alopecia areata patients with either patchy or totalis/universalis disease.

A note on this clone: Its antigen is still unknown. Base qualities were left out, and no much larger clone turns up one base away. The same CDR3 can be traced to other DNA sequences in this sample.

This specimen's time point label, interpreted: baseline before oral tofacitinib. Lesional scalp punch biopsies and peripheral blood were collected from alopecia areata patients. PBMCs were isolated by density centrifugation and stained for CD3, CD4 and CD8, after which CD4+ and CD8+ T cells were sorted on a FACSAria. The library was produced with the immunoSEQ multiplex PCR assay. RNA was extracted from all samples and reverse transcribed into cDNA as template for TCR sequencing. First-strand cDNA was synthesized using SuperScript III with a 2:1 mix of oligo-dT and random hexamers. A synthetic immune receptor repertoire was used to assess amplification bias, and residual bias was removed computationally. In the authors' own workflow: Raw reads were preprocessed to remove errors, and CDR3 was defined by IMGT conventions from the conserved cysteine to phenylalanine. Clonality was computed as 1 minus the Shannon entropy, with the entropy normalized by log2 of the number of productive unique TCRs. Scalp TCRbeta sequences were cross-referenced with sorted blood CD4 and CD8 repertoires so that the CD4 or CD8 identity of scalp clones could be inferred. TCRdb retrieved this table from immuneACCESS and kept in-frame rearrangements only. Not all clones are present; in checked studies, unresolved V genes account for under half, and no reason is known for the remainder. V, J and clone size derive from that table, while D and trimming were established from the DNA sequence. The sample profile shows about 150,000 clones; about 51% of them were found once. The top ten hold just under 20% of the sample.

Overall results and qualifications from the work: Shared TCR sequences between patients were less evident than in mice, which may be partly attributable to HLA diversity in the patient population. Unlike mouse skin, which is dominated by gammadelta T cells, normal human skin has resident alphabeta T cells that are also sequenced, and this complicates analysis of the scalp TCR repertoire. Compared with normal scalp, lesional scalp, particularly in alopecia totalis/universalis, had higher clonality and more expanded CD8+ clones, which suggests antigenic drive.

The CDR3 numbers 11 residues from cysteine through phenylalanine. The entry retains the CDR3 DNA only, 33 bases that are in frame from base 1. The trim is 0 bases for V and 7 bases for J, with a gap of 6 bases between the germline ends. CDR1 and CDR2 (GTSNPN, SVGIG) derive from the germline V gene (reference sequence). This receptor was obtained from a human donor with alopecia areata. The specimen comprised CD8+ T cells sorted from blood, sampled at week 0. This chain is built from TRBV30 and TRBJ1-1, with no reliable assignment of the D segment. At the DNA level, the sequence is TGTGCCTGGAGTGTTTTGGGTGAAGCTTTCTTT. Protein translation: CAWSVLGEAFF. The reference TRBV30 and TRBJ1-1 proteins fill in what lies around the CDR3, so the full variable domain reads SQTIHQWPATLVQPVGSPLSLECTVEGTSNPNLYWYRQAAGRGLQLLFYSVGIGQISSEVPQNLSASRPQDRQFILSSKKLLLSDSGFYLCAWSVLGEAFFGQGTRLTVV.